This TCR beta chain was captured in a study of T cell repertoires in cytomegalovirus infection. Across the whole study: HLA-B-restricted CMV epitopes that are well studied, plus recently identified HLA-C-restricted ones, were used by the study. Indicated by public TCR beta signatures were CMV infection and matching HLA type.

About this clonotype: Its antigen is undetermined.

CDR3 size: 17 residues. Germline loops: CDR1 MNHNY, CDR2 SVGAGI (reference sequence). Trimming shortened V by 0 bases and J by 3 bases, and 18 bases separated the two germline ends. Findings and caveats of the study: The response measured ex vivo was dominated by TCR beta clonotypes (HLA-C-restricted and CMV-specific). Cumulative frequency (of public TCR beta family members) identified carriers of CMV plus the relevant HLA.

TCRdb ran MiXCR on the reads and lists one entry per CDR3 protein. This table holds 900,000 to 950,000 distinct CDR3 sequences, roughly 31% found once. The material was cultured CD8+ T cells from PBMCs, obtained from culture after CMV antigen stimulation. This chain joins TRBV6-6 and TRBJ2-7; D unresolved. This TCR was recovered from a human donor in good health (CMV status not recorded). Some clones in this sample may be carry-over from other donors' samples. CDR3 sequence reads: CASSYSTDGSELYEQYF. DNA of the CDR3: TGTGCCAGCAGTTACTCGACGGATGGGTCAGAACTCTACGAGCAGTACTTC.